The source of this T cell receptor (beta chain) is a study of T-cell reconstitution after alpha-beta-depleted transplantation in children (dated by TCRdb to the mid-2010s). In terms of the full investigation: The study quantitatively tracked T-cell immune reconstitution after TCRalphabeta/CD19-depleted allogeneic hematopoietic cell transplantation in children using TCR repertoire profiling. The paper as a whole reports these results and caveats: Apparently early alphabetaT-cell count recovery about two months after transplant reportedly relied on only several hundred rapidly expanded clones derived from non-depleted graft cells. The high TCRbeta diversity at day 60 in some patients was ascribed to recipient T cells and intrathymic progenitors that had survived conditioning. Over the following months the frequencies of hyperexpanded clones went down, and after one year T-cell counts and TCRbeta diversity were mostly credited to newly produced T cells.

From the cysteine through the phenylalanine, the CDR3 covers 18 amino acids. Solely the CDR3 DNA is kept, with 54 bases framed from the first base. Based on the germline V gene (reference sequence), the CDR1 and CDR2 sequences are SGHAT and FQDESV. Germline trimming: 3 bases from V, 6 bases from J; junction bases outside gene matches: 19. The library was built by means of PCR. The sequencer was an Illumina HiSeq 2500. TCR library preparation used molecular barcoding, with unique molecular identifiers applied to normalize quantification of the TCRbeta repertoire. TCRdb's own reprocessing of the public reads used fastp at Q25 and MiXCR and kept productive beta chains. Every entry covers one CDR3 protein and lists the most common genes and DNA from its rows. The sample table contains around 580,000 distinct CDR3 sequences; only one count was recorded for roughly 27% of them. Of the sample, approximately 33% is held by the ten largest clones.

Turning to this clonotype: The antigen this receptor binds is unknown. Per-base quality was not reported, and no clone a single base away is much larger than it.

The sample's treatment or condition label is to be understood as: allogeneic hematopoietic cell transplantation with graft depleted of TCRalphabeta T cells and CD19 B cells. Transplant recipients were children who received TCRalphabeta/CD19-depleted allogeneic hematopoietic cell grafts. The origin of this receptor is a boy under two years old with Wiskott-Aldrich syndrome, due to receive a stem cell transplant. The specimen comprised PBMCs, sampled before TCRalphabeta/CD19-depleted stem cell transplant. The rearrangement joined TRBV11-1 to TRBJ2-7, and 8 bases in between align with TRBD2. In nucleotide form, the sequence is TGTGCCAGCAGCTTTAACAAGGCTGCCGGGACTAGAGAACGCGAGCAGTACTTC. Its translation is CASSFNKAAGTREREQYF.